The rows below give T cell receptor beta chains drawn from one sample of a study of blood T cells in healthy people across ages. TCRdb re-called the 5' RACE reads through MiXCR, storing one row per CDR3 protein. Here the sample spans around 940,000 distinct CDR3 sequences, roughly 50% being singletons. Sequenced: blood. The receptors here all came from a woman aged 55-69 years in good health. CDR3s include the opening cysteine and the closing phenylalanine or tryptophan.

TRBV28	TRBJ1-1	CASSFKAHLQNTEAFF
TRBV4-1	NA	CASSQGGSGSMDEQYF
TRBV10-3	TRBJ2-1	CAIRPRRAPSSYNEQFF
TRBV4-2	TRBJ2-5	CGSSHIGLAGGEKQETQYF
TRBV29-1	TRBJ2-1	CSPVASGRGYNEQFF
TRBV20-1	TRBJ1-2	CSAAQGNYGYTF
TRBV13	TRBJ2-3	CASSVTGSRTDTQYF
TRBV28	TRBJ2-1	CASSLGRALGNEQFF
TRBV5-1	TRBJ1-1	CASSLSQGAGTEAFF
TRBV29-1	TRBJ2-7	CSVFQGVQYF
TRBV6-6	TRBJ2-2	CASSIGWEGNTGELFF
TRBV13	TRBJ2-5	CASSPRADLQETQYF
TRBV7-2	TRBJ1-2	CAGSLAFYGYTF
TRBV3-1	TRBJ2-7	CASSQVEGRVFYEQYF
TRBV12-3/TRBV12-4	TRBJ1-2	CASSLTRQGAGYTF
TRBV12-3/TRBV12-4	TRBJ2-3	CASSFRGTSLSAQYF
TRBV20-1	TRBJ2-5	CSASPTGTGTVQYF
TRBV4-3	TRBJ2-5	CASSQDLLAGQETQYF
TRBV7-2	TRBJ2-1	CASSSIRGRDYNEQFF
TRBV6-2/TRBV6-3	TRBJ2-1	CAGALKGVGPHEQFF
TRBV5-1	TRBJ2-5	CASSRGEGLETQYF
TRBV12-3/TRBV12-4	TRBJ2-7	CASRVAVSYEQYF
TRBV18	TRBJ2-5	CASSQDRIQETQYF
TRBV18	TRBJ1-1	CASSPGLTNTEAFF
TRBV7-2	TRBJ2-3	CASTLGGFNTDTQYF
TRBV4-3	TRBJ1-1	CASSQDRVPTEAFF
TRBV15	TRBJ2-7	CATSRGAYEQYF
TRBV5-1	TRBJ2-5	CASSPGLAAQETQYF
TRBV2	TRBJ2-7	CASSDPGAVHYEQYF
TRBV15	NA	CATSGHTGGEQYF
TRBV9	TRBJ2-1	CASSQYHTSGSSANEQFF
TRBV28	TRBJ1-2	CASSFVAYRYGYTF
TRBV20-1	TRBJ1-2	CSARSDLPGYTF
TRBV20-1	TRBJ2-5	CSAKPAGRGQETQYF
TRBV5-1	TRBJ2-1	CASSLAEGTGIHNEQFF
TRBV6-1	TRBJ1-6	CASSEWGATGSPLHF
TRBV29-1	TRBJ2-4	CSVENIQGEPGMVKNIQYF
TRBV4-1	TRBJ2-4	CASSRFESIREGKQYF
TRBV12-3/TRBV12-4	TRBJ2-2	CASSFPGHYTGELFF
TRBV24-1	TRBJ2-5	CATSDFGLAGEETQYF
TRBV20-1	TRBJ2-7	CSARDLKAGGPHEQYF
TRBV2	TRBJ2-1	CATRGSSYNEQFF
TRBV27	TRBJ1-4	CASSQIGANEKLFF
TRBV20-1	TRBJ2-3	CSARLPVPTDTQYF
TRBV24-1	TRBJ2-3	CATRRDGTDTQYF
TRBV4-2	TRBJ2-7	CASSQDGGLAAYEQYF
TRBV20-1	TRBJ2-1	CSANPGLAGNEQFF
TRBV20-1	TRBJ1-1	CSARAMNTEAFF
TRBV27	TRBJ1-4	CASSLGQDNEKLFF